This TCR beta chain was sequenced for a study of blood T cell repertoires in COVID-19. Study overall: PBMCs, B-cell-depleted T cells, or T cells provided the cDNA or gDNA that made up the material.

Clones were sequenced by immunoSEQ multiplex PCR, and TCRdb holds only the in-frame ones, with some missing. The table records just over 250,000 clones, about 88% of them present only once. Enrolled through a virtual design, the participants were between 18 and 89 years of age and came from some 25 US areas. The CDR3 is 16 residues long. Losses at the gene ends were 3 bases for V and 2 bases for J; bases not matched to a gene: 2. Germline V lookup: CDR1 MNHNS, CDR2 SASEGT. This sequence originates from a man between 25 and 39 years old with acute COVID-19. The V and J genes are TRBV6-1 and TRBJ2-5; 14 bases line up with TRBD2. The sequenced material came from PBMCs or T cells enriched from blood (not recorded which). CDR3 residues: CASSETSGGGQETQYF. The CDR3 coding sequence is TGTGCCAGCAGTGAGACTAGCGGGGGGGGGCAAGAGACCCAGTACTTC.